This T cell receptor (beta chain) is drawn from a study of blood T cell repertoires in COVID-19 (dated by TCRdb to about 2020). The study in broad terms: Samples covering the acute and convalescent phases of COVID-19 were provided by collaborators in the United States, Italy and Spain. The material from the prospective study consisted of cDNA or gDNA derived from T cells, B-cell-depleted T cells, or PBMCs. The repertoires were made available in a free public database intended to serve as a resource for research on the immune response to SARS-CoV-2. Where HLA class I and class II types were available, the types were taken from metadata supplied by the sample provider, not from assay-based typing. The sample metadata nearly always contained a de-identified subject ID, COVID-19 status, age in years and sex. Samples were obtained from the ongoing ImmuneRACE study (first 160 participants) and from approximately 1,200 subjects provided by 6 global collaborators. Deeply sampled blood TCRbeta repertoires from subjects exposed to, actively infected with, or recovered from COVID-19 were included in the dataset.

Here is what the overall study found, with its caveats: Clinical and demographic metadata were provided uncurated, with the amount varying by source and participant.

CDR1 and CDR2 are read off the germline V gene as SGHRS and YFSETQ. Trimming costs V 0 bases and J 5 bases, and their ends lie 14 bases apart. Its CDR3 holds 16 amino acids, cysteine through phenylalanine. The only DNA kept is the CDR3, 48 bases in frame from the first base. About this clone itself: The clone's antigen remains unknown. No base quality values were provided; no much bigger clone lies one nucleotide off.

The immunoSEQ Assay, a bias-controlled multiplex PCR, was used to amplify TCRbeta CDR3 regions from genomic DNA. Per the original workflow: Within the assay, amplification of reference gene primers was used to estimate how many nucleated cells each sample contained. To quantify the absolute abundance of each unique TCRbeta CDR3 rearrangement, sequence reads were collapsed and filtered. For each sample, productive Simpson clonality was calculated as the square root of Simpson's diversity index across productive rearrangements. TCRdb limited this immuneACCESS table to in-frame rearrangements with V and J called. A share of clones is missing; checked studies link under half to unresolved V genes, and the rest is unexplained. Clonal size and the V and J genes are those of that table, whereas D and trimming came from the DNA. The sample table holds 35,000 to 45,000 clones, of which 88% were seen once. Clones ranked in the top ten supply about 31% of the sample.

Whole blood was collected in K2EDTA tubes by collaborating institutions according to the institutions' own protocols. For TCRbeta analysis, collaborators shipped samples in one of three forms: frozen whole blood, isolated PBMCs, or DNA extracted from either of those sample types. Sequencing used peripheral blood. This sequence originates from a man in his 70s with active COVID-19. In this chain, TRBV5-1 is recombined with TRBJ2-2; matching of 6 bases hints at TRBD1 as the D gene. The CDR3 is CASSLVAGVRTGELFF. The sequenced DNA: TGCGCCAGCAGCTTGGTAGCAGGGGTCAGAACCGGGGAGCTGTTTTTT.